Only one count was recorded for the clone carrying this T cell receptor (beta chain). Its target is not known. CDR1 is LNHDA and CDR2 is SQIVND in the germline V gene (reference sequence). V was shortened by 3 bases and J by 1 base, with 7 bases between the two germline ends. The CDR3 is 15 residues long. This sample was included in a study of T cell responses to AZD1222 COVID-19 vaccine. Notes on the study in general: Spike-specific TCR repertoires showed rising breadth and depth after two AZD1222 doses. At baseline, seropositivity was found in only six or seven AZD1222 recipients. Repertoires were obtained solely post-peak T cell response.

Clones were sequenced by immunoSEQ multiplex PCR, and TCRdb holds only the in-frame ones, with some missing. The sample lists over 100,000 clones, more than 65% occurring once. Sequencing used peripheral blood, obtained on day 0 of AZD1222 vaccination. The receptor was isolated from an adult in good health. This rearrangement joins TRBV19 to TRBJ2-6; D uncertain. The CDR3 protein is CASSIITSGANVLTF. CDR3 DNA: TGTGCCAGTAGTATTATTACATCTGGGGCCAACGTCCTGACTTTC.